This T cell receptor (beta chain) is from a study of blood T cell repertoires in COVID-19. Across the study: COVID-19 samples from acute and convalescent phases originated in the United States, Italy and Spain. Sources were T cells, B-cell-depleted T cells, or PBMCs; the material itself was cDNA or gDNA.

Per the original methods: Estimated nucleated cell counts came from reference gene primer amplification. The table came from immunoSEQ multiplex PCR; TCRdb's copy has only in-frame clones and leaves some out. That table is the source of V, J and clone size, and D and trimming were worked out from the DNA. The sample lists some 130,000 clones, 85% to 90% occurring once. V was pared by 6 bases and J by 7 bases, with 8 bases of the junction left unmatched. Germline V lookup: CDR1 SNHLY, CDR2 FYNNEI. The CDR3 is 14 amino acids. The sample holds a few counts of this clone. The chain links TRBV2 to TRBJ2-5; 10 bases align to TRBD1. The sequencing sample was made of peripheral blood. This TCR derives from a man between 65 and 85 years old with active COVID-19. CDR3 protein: CASSEGQGLGTQYF. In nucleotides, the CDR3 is TGTGCCAGCAGCGAGGGACAGGGGCTGGGGACCCAGTACTTC.